Below, one T cell receptor beta chain is given with its context. The antigen remains unidentified. This entry comes from a study of T cells after posttransplantation cyclophosphamide. The study, taken as a whole, reports: Blood and skin or GI T cell repertoires showed limited TRB overlap.

The CDR3 is made up of 14 amino acids. V was trimmed by 0 bases and J by 4 bases, leaving 9 bases between them. The germline CDR1 and CDR2 sequences are LNHNV and YYDKDF (reference sequence). Sequencing was performed with immunoSEQ multiplex PCR; in TCRdb, only in-frame clones are kept and a portion is missing. The sample lists some 9,000 clones; just over 95% were seen once. The TCR sequence derives from a man between 50 and 59 years old in good health, CMV-negative, and a related stem cell transplant donor. Material: naive CD8+ T cells sorted from PBMCs. The rearrangement joins TRBV15 to TRBJ2-5, with unresolved D. The CDR3 loop reads CATSRDALGETQYF. The DNA of the CDR3 is TGTGCCACCAGCAGAGATGCGCTCGGAGAGACCCAGTACTTC.